This T cell receptor (beta chain) was found in a study of CD8 T cells in ankylosing spondylitis. It was by quantitative 5'-RACE with molecular barcodes that TCR beta libraries were made. MiXCR was run by TCRdb on the 5' RACE reads, yielding one entry per CDR3 protein. The data contain about 340,000 distinct CDR3 sequences, around 20% of them singletons. General study points: There were earlier reports of some motif variants in reactive arthritis synovial fluid and blood. From matched ankylosing spondylitis synovial fluid, disease-linked clones were reportedly recovered at significantly enriched levels.

CDR3 length equals 12 residues. V shed 7 bases and J shed 4 bases, with 9 bases lying between them. This clonotype was found a few times. What it binds is not known. Sequencing was done on a sample of blood, either unsorted or a sorted T cell fraction (not recorded which). The chain is built from TRBV12-3 or TRBV12-4 and TRBJ2-3; no clear D. The TCR sequence derives from a male donor with ankylosing spondylitis or in good health (not recorded which). The CDR3 coding sequence is TGTGCCAGCACTTTGGGGTCAGATACGCAGTATTTT. This translates into CASTLGSDTQYF.